This paragraph reports one TCR beta chain. What it binds is not known. It was by 5' RACE with UMI labels that the TRB cDNA libraries were prepared. No DNA is given; TCRdb re-called the 5' RACE reads and lists each CDR3 protein once. The sample has 130,000 to 150,000 distinct CDR3 sequences, and its top ten clones hold over 0.25%. The data belong to a study of CXCR3-negative and CXCR3-positive naive CD8 T cells. Study-wide results and caveats: For memory CD8+ cells diversity was much lower, but both naive subsets had comparably high diversity. Fresh PBMCs served for most assays, and CXCR3 expression fell partially after cryopreservation. CXCR3-positive naive cells carried more hydrophobic TRB CDR3s than CXCR3-negative ones. Comparison of naive CXCR3-negative and CXCR3-positive cells revealed similar TRBV-TRBJ usage, while memory cells differed.

Germline loops: CDR1 DFQATT, CDR2 SNEGSKA (reference sequence). The CDR3 covers 17 residues. This rearrangement joins TRBV20-1 to TRBJ2-7; TCRdb calls TRBD1, which cannot be checked without DNA. Sequencing was carried out using naive CXCR3+ CD8+ T cells from blood. The sample's subset: CD45RO-CCR7+CD27+CD95- naive CD8+ T cells expressing CXCR3 (TNR3+). The clonotype originates from a human donor in good health. Some clones in this sample may be carry-over from other donors' samples. The CDR3 reads CSARTTSGTLWAYEQYF.